What follows describes a single T cell receptor beta chain. Its antigen remains unidentified. This entry comes from a study of T cells in tuberculosis. At the level of the study: CD1B tetramers identified T cells specific for mycobacterial lipid GMM. This South African cohort compared adolescents with or without latent tuberculosis against adults with active tuberculosis.

Profiling relied on immunoSEQ multiplex PCR, and the TCRdb table lists in-frame clones only, not all of them. The data contain about 30,000 clones, 80% to 95% of them singletons. This CDR3 region has 14 residues. Germline V CDR1 and CDR2: LGHNA, YNFKEQ. V lost 0 bases, J lost 4 bases, and 7 bases lay in between. Findings of the study overall: Selection depended on which cryopreserved specimens were available. A GMM-specific repertoire classifier reached roughly 90% accuracy, AUROC 0.90.

The genes are TRBV4-2 and TRBJ2-1; possibly TRBD2 for D (5 bases). The sequence came from a donor aged 10 to 29 with latent tuberculosis or without tuberculosis infection. The specimen was PBMCs. Here the CDR3 reads CASSQEAGYNEQFF. The CDR3 region has the DNA TGTGCCAGCAGCCAAGAGGCGGGTTACAATGAGCAGTTCTTC.